Listed below are T cell receptor beta chains from one sample, sequenced in a study of chemoradiotherapy in HPV16-positive cancers. Assay used: immunoSEQ multiplex PCR; TCRdb lists only in-frame clones, some missing. Of some 2,000 clones listed, 67% are singletons. The sequencing here drew on tumor tissue, taken from a patient who underwent chemoradiotherapy. These receptors were collected from a human donor with HPV-associated anogenital cancer. The CDR3 runs from the conserved cysteine through the conserved F or W.

V gene	J gene	CDR3 protein
TRBV7-2	TRBJ1-1	CASSRDGLNTEAFF
TRBV10-3	TRBJ1-1	CAISDRSTGPTEAFF
TRBV28	TRBJ1-3	CASRGNGNTIYF
TRBV13	TRBJ1-2	CASSLRTGNYGYTF
TRBV4-2	TRBJ1-2	CASSQEQLGASGYTF
TRBV30	TRBJ1-2	CAWSGQGAYYGYTF
TRBV9	TRBJ2-1	CASSIGLAGNTYNEQFF
TRBV2	TRBJ1-1	CASSGLTDDEAFF
TRBV27	TRBJ1-5	CASSRGQSNQPQHF
TRBV30	TRBJ1-2	CAWRGSPNDGYTF
TRBV5-1	TRBJ2-1	CASSQLDYEQFF
TRBV10-3	TRBJ1-2	CAISERQQGIGYTF
TRBV28	TRBJ1-2	CASNPRRGIRYGYTF
TRBV2	TRBJ1-1	CASRRVGQGKNTEAFF
TRBV6-9	TRBJ2-5	CASSPRTSGLGTQYF
TRBV4-1	TRBJ2-2	CASSPDRGWNTGELFF
TRBV7-9	TRBJ1-4	CASSYRGTHIATNEKLFF
TRBV6-1	TRBJ2-1	CASIRQVSYNEQFF
TRBV27	TRBJ2-6	CASSFAGFSGANVLTF
TRBV15	TRBJ2-3	CATSRDQVILTDTQYF
TRBV6-5	TRBJ2-7	CASSIGPWGEQYF
TRBV4-1	TRBJ1-5	CASSLIWGGAGNQPQHF
TRBV29-1	TRBJ2-5	CSVEGREETQYF
TRBV11-2	TRBJ2-6	CASGSGANVLTF
TRBV5-1	TRBJ1-5	CASSLGPGQGSGGQPQHF
TRBV27	TRBJ1-1	CASSQRVGTEAFF
TRBV4-1	TRBJ2-1	CASSQDPGLAGSGEQFF
TRBV29-1	TRBJ2-3	CSAKGSGYGSTDTQYF
TRBV7-2	TRBJ2-1	CASGYNEQFF
TRBV7-8	TRBJ1-6	CASSQTGYNSPLHF
TRBV21-1	TRBJ1-2	CASRTPGRTAEANYGYTF
TRBV29-1	TRBJ2-1	CSVVWDGVQFF
TRBV6-1	TRBJ1-4	CASRERTGGRVNEKLFF
TRBV5-1	TRBJ1-1	CASSPNRIEAFF
TRBV10-3	TRBJ1-3	CAISRDFPQVGNTIYF
TRBV15	TRBJ2-1	CATSSGTGWDRDAYNEQFF
TRBV6-1	TRBJ1-5	CASREPGPSNQPQHF
TRBV7-8	TRBJ1-5	CASSFAARSNQPQHF
TRBV30	TRBJ1-3	CAWSAGNTIYF
TRBV4-2	TRBJ2-1	CASSQAEQDPYNEQFF
TRBV10-3	TRBJ1-2	CAISDSSRTSGGYTF
TRBV7-8	TRBJ1-5	CASSLLRGPQHF
TRBV30	TRBJ2-5	CAWRTGRETQYF
TRBV6-1	TRBJ2-7	CASSGGTATYEQYF
TRBV18	TRBJ2-7	CASSPRQGIYEQYF
TRBV10-3	TRBJ2-2	CAISDPGQGVSGELFF
TRBV21-1	TRBJ1-1	CASSPHRERGTEAFF
TRBV5-6	TRBJ1-3	CASSPAAGRLGNTIYF
TRBV4-3	TRBJ2-1	CASSPSKSWRDEQFF
TRBV7-2	TRBJ2-5	CASSPRTGGQETQYF
TRBV4-1	TRBJ2-4	CASSQQGAAKNIQYF
TRBV27	TRBJ2-1	CASSLRLAGEFGQFF
TRBV28	TRBJ1-4	CAASIGTTTNEKLFF
TRBV5-4	TRBJ1-1	CASSLDRGPPEAFF
TRBV2	TRBJ2-3	CASSDPKGPDTQYF
TRBV18	TRBJ1-1	CASSQLTGGEPEAFF
TRBV10-3	TRBJ1-1	CAIKGAENTEAFF
TRBV7-6	TRBJ1-3	CASSFQGLSGNTIYF
TRBV5-6	TRBJ2-3	CASSFWGRSTDTQYF
TRBV10-3	TRBJ2-7	CAISAGQEAYEQYF